This passage covers 16 T cell receptor beta chains from one sample sequenced in a study of cytomegalovirus exposure and HLA in healthy donors. Assay: immunoSEQ multiplex PCR; the TCRdb copy retains only in-frame clones and omits some. The sample includes approximately 190,000 clones, about 80% of them seen just once. The sample taken for sequencing was PBMCs. Receptor source: a man aged 18 to 30 in good health and CMV-seropositive.

The V call is TRBV28, the J call TRBJ2-3; no definite D call. This CDR3 has 15 residues. The V and J ends lost 2 bases and 2 bases respectively, with 11 bases between them. CDR1 is MDHEN and CDR2 is SYDVKM in the germline V gene. The DNA for the CDR3 is TGTGCCAGCAGTTTAGACACAGAGATCACAGATACGCAGTATTTT. Protein: CASSLDTEITDTQYF. The variable domain in full, with the rest retrieved from reference TRBV28 and TRBJ2-3, is DVKVTQSSRYLVKRTGEKVFLECVQDMDHENMFWYRQDPGLGLRLIYFSYDVKMKEKGDIPEGYSVSREKKERFSLILESASTNQTSMYLCASSLDTEITDTQYFGPGTRLTVL.

In the case of this clone: One end of the junction does not line up with germline, which may come from a read error. CDR3: CASSRTSGRPVF. CDR3 sequence (DNA): TGTGCCAGCAGCCGGACTAGCGGGAGGCCTGTCTTC. The chain links TRBV27 to TRBJ2-1, with TRBD2 identical over 14 bases. The CDR3 has 12 amino acids. The germline gives CDR1 MNHEY, CDR2 SMNVEV (reference sequence).

The count of this clone is one. V usage is TRBV4-3 and J usage is TRBJ2-7; D is uncertain. Germline loops: CDR1 LGHNA, CDR2 YSLEER. This CDR3 is 15 amino acids long. The ends were cut back, 1 base at V and 0 bases at J, with 10 bases in the middle. CDR3 residues: CASSQGRSYSYEQYF. CDR3 DNA: TGCGCCAGCAGCCAAGGGCGGTCGTACTCCTACGAGCAGTACTTC.

As to this clone: An end of the junction differs from the germline gene, which may be a read error. The chain employs TRBV30 and TRBJ2-3; D is ambiguous. This CDR3 region has 11 residues. The germline CDR1 and CDR2 sequences are GTSNPN and SVGIG (reference sequence). CDR3 protein: CAWSPTPPVYF. The CDR3 bases are TGTGCCTGGAGTCCCACTCCCCCTGTCTACTTT.

The rearrangement uses TRBV11-2 and TRBJ2-5; D gene unclear. Trimming took off 0 bases at V and 1 base at J, with 9 bases between the two ends. The length of the CDR3 is 15 residues. CDR1 is SGHAT, CDR2 FQNNGV, per germline. CDR3: CASSLDLSVQETQYF. The CDR3 DNA is TGTGCCAGCAGCTTAGATCTGTCGGTCCAAGAGACCCAGTACTTC.

This chain connects TRBV11-2 to TRBJ2-7, with 9 nucleotides matching TRBD1. The CDR3 consists of 11 residues. Germline V lookup: CDR1 SGHAT, CDR2 FQNNGV. The CDR3 reads CAQGAPHEQYF. Written as DNA, the CDR3 is TGTGCACAGGGGGCCCCCCACGAGCAGTACTTC.

This clone was observed once. This chain uses TRBV15 with TRBJ2-4; D might be TRBD2 (6 bases). The V and J ends lost 0 bases and 0 bases respectively, with 12 bases between them. Germline CDR1 and CDR2: LNHNV and YYDKDF (reference sequence). CDR3 length: 17 amino acids. The CDR3 coding sequence is TGTGCCACCAGCAGAGATTGGTTAGCGGCAGCCAAAAACATTCAGTACTTC. This encodes CATSRDWLAAAKNIQYF.

J is TRBJ2-1 and V is TRBV11-3; no definite D call. V lost 0 bases to trimming and J lost 9 bases, with 9 bases between them. This CDR3 region has 13 residues. Germline CDR1 reads SGHNT; CDR2 reads YENEEA. The CDR3 DNA reads TGTGCCAGCAGCTTAGATCACAGTAGTGAGCAGTTCTTC. Its protein is CASSLDHSSEQFF.

The V call is TRBV29-1, the J call TRBJ2-3, with 7 bases aligning to TRBD1. The trim removed 5 bases at V and 1 base at J, leaving 18 bases unmatched. Germline CDR1 SQVTM, CDR2 ANQGSEA. The CDR3 consists of 18 residues. CDR3 protein: CSVLSGTAIERGTDTQYF. CDR3 coding DNA: TGCAGCGTTTTATCCGGGACAGCTATCGAACGCGGCACAGATACGCAGTATTTT.

This rearrangement joins TRBV7-6 to TRBJ1-1; D uncertain. The CDR3 consists of 13 residues. V lost 2 bases and J 0 bases, leaving 4 bases between the germline ends. Germline values: CDR1 SGHVS, CDR2 FNYEAQ. The CDR3: CASSLSVNTEAFF. The CDR3, as DNA: TGTGCCAGCAGCTTATCTGTGAACACTGAAGCTTTCTTT.

The gene calls are TRBV5-1 and TRBJ2-5, with a weak D call TRBD2 (5 bases). The germline V gene has CDR1 SGHRS and CDR2 YFSETQ. V was pared by 0 bases and J by 4 bases, with 10 bases between. This CDR3 contains 14 residues. The CDR3 reads CASSLGPEAETQYF. The CDR3 region has the DNA TGCGCCAGCAGCTTGGGTCCGGAGGCAGAGACCCAGTACTTC.

The J gene is TRBJ2-2, the V gene TRBV9; unclear D gene. Trimming shortened V by 3 bases and J by 5 bases, and 8 bases separated the two germline ends. CDR1 and CDR2 (germline): SGDLS, YYNGEE. The CDR3 length is 13 residues. CDR3 DNA sequence: TGTGCCAGCAGCGGGAGATTTACCGGGGAGCTGTTTTTT. It specifies CASSGRFTGELFF.

V usage is TRBV11-2 and J usage is TRBJ2-7; TRBD2 matches 7 bases. The V gene end was trimmed by 2 bases and the J gene end by 0 bases; junction bases not matched to a gene: 4. This CDR3 comprises 15 residues. Germline lookup yields CDR1 SGHAT and CDR2 FQNNGV. CDR3 sequence: CASSLYASGSYEQYF. The CDR3 DNA sequence: TGTGCCAGCAGCTTATATGCTAGCGGCTCCTACGAGCAGTACTTC.

CDR3 sequence (DNA): TGTGCCAGCAGTTCCCCGGGACTAAACATTCAGTACTTC. It is translated as CASSSPGLNIQYF. This rearrangement joins TRBV28 to TRBJ2-4; maybe TRBD2 (6 bases). This CDR3 is 13 amino acids long. Germline V gene sequence: CDR1 MDHEN, CDR2 SYDVKM. Trimming removed 4 bases from V and 6 bases from J, with 10 bases in between.

This sequence joins TRBV10-3 and TRBJ2-3, with TRBD2 matching over 11 bases. The CDR3 loop spans 15 amino acids. Trimming at V came to 10 bases and at J to 4 bases, leaving 10 bases not matched to a gene. CDR1 and CDR2 from the germline V gene are ENHRY and SYGVKD. The CDR3 loop is CATTILAGGSDTQYF. DNA for the CDR3: TGTGCCACCACCATCCTAGCGGGAGGCTCAGATACGCAGTATTTT.

The J gene is TRBJ1-2, the V gene TRBV5-1; TRBD1 matches at 7 bases. With V trimmed by 4 bases and J by 13 bases, 13 bases remained unmatched. The CDR3 is made up of 13 amino acids. In germline, CDR1 is SGHRS, CDR2 YFSETQ. CDR3 bases: TGCGCCAGCAGCCTAACCGGGACAGTCCCACCCACCTTC. It yields the protein CASSLTGTVPPTF.